A selection of T cell receptor beta chains follows, all from one sample in a study of neurological immune-mediated disorders. MiXCR, run by TCRdb on the 5' RACE reads, gives a single entry per CDR3 protein. Altogether about 38,000 distinct CDR3 sequences are present, 9.5% to 13% being singletons, with the ten largest covering 3% to 4.5%. The sample comprised CD4+ T cells from blood. The source of these receptors is a woman under 40 with HTLV-1-associated myelopathy (HAM/TSP). Each CDR3 is given with its conserved first and last residue. The D gene is left open where the match is weak. The size field is filled for only some rows; it gives once, few, many or a size class.

d_call,v_call,j_call,clone_size,cdr3_aa,cdr3_nt
NA,TRBV5-1,TRBJ1-6,many,CASSLGDYSPLHF,TGCGCCAGCAGCTTGGGAGATTATTCACCCCTCCACTTT
NA,TRBV5-1,TRBJ2-1,many,CASSFGPNEQFF,TGCGCCAGCAGCTTTGGACCCAATGAGCAGTTCTTC
NA,TRBV7-9,TRBJ1-5,many,CASSQQGGQPQHF,TGTGCCAGCAGCCAACAGGGTGGGCAGCCCCAGCATTTT
NA,TRBV5-1,TRBJ1-4,many,CASSFESRQFATNEKLFF,TGCGCCAGCAGCTTCGAGTCAAGACAATTTGCAACTAATGAAAAACTGTTTTTT
NA,TRBV20-1,TRBJ1-5,many,CSARTDRLNQPQHF,TGCAGTGCTAGGACAGACCGGCTGAATCAGCCCCAGCATTTT
NA,TRBV5-1,TRBJ1-1,many,CASSRPGAGNTEAFF,TGCGCCAGCAGCCGACCTGGGGCCGGGAACACTGAAGCTTTCTTT
NA,TRBV24-1,TRBJ2-7,NA,CATSDSGGLYEQYF,TGTGCCACCAGTGATTCTGGGGGTCTCTACGAGCAGTACTTC
TRBD2,TRBV7-9,TRBJ2-1,many,CASSLPNSGAITSNEQFF,TGTGCCAGCAGCTTACCCAATAGCGGGGCCATAACTAGCAATGAGCAGTTCTTC
TRBD2,TRBV5-1,TRBJ2-3,many,CASSTGLAGASDTQYF,TGCGCCAGCAGCACCGGACTAGCGGGGGCTTCAGATACGCAGTATTTT
NA,TRBV6-5,TRBJ1-2,many,CASSPTRSNGYTF,TGTGCCAGCAGCCCGACTAGGAGCAATGGCTACACCTTC
NA,TRBV2,TRBJ2-2,many,CASSTAGELFF,TGTGCCAGCAGTACTGCCGGGGAGCTGTTTTTT
NA,TRBV7-9,TRBJ2-7,once,CASSRQGLYEQYF,TGTGCCAGCAGCCGTCAGGGGCTCTACGAACAGTACTTC
NA,TRBV5-1,TRBJ1-2,many,CASSSWRVNSAGYTF,TGCGCCAGCAGCTCTTGGAGGGTCAACTCTGCTGGCTACACCTTC
NA,TRBV7-8,TRBJ2-3,many,CASSLRGGTLLNTQYF,TGTGCCAGCAGCTTAAGAGGAGGGACTCTCCTAAATACGCAGTATTTT
TRBD2,TRBV2,TRBJ2-2,NA,CASSPGTTNTGELFF,TGTGCCAGCAGTCCCGGGACTACGAACACCGGGGAGCTGTTTTTT
NA,TRBV20-1,TRBJ1-5,many,CSAIQGVSNQPQHF,TGCAGTGCTATACAGGGAGTTAGCAATCAGCCCCAGCATTTT
NA,TRBV7-9,TRBJ1-5,many,CASSFGQTLNQPQHF,TGTGCCAGCAGCTTTGGCCAAACCTTAAATCAGCCCCAGCATTTT
TRBD2,TRBV7-2,TRBJ2-3,many,CASSSRSGGAKDTQYF,TGTGCCAGCAGCTCCCGGAGCGGGGGGGCCAAAGATACGCAGTATTTT
NA,TRBV12-3/TRBV12-4,TRBJ1-3,NA,CTSSWGSGNTIYF,TGTACCAGTAGTTGGGGTTCTGGAAACACCATATATTTT
NA,TRBV5-1,TRBJ1-5,NA,CASSPNRGGQPQHF,TGCGCCAGCAGCCCGAACCGGGGCGGCCAGCCCCAGCATTTT
NA,TRBV20-1,TRBJ1-2,many,CSAPRSLTSYGYTF,TGCAGTGCTCCCCGGTCCCTCACGAGCTATGGCTACACCTTC
TRBD1,TRBV5-1,TRBJ1-1,many,CASSPRQGMNTEAFF,TGCGCCAGCAGCCCCAGACAGGGGATGAACACTGAAGCTTTCTTT
NA,TRBV24-1,TRBJ2-2,many,CATSDLFQTTGELFF,TGTGCCACCAGTGATTTGTTTCAGACCACCGGGGAGCTGTTTTTT
TRBD2,TRBV5-1,TRBJ2-7,many,CASSRAGEQYF,TGCGCCAGCAGCCGAGCGGGGGAGCAGTACTTC
NA,TRBV20-1,TRBJ1-2,many,CSASEQNYGYTF,TGCAGTGCTAGTGAACAGAACTATGGCTACACCTTC
TRBD1,TRBV6-6,TRBJ2-4,few,CASTTGAGNIQYF,TGTGCCAGCACGACAGGGGCTGGAAACATTCAGTACTTC
NA,TRBV9,TRBJ1-1,many,CASSPGFRRNTEAFF,TGTGCCAGCAGCCCAGGGTTTCGGCGGAACACTGAAGCTTTCTTT
NA,TRBV20-1,TRBJ1-2,many,CSASPNGYTF,TGCAGTGCTAGCCCCAATGGCTACACCTTC
NA,TRBV10-3,TRBJ2-6,medium-sized,CAISDLSGANVLTF,TGTGCCATCAGTGATCTCTCTGGGGCCAACGTCCTGACTTTC
TRBD2,TRBV7-6,TRBJ2-3,medium-sized,CASSSAPGGGLAGTDTQYF,TGTGCCAGCAGCTCCGCCCCGGGGGGGGGACTAGCGGGGACAGATACGCAGTATTTT
NA,TRBV20-1,TRBJ2-1,medium-sized,CSARSGGRQFF,TGCAGTGCTAGGAGTGGGGGGAGACAGTTCTTC
NA,TRBV7-9,TRBJ1-1,many,CASSLPPSPAFF,TGTGCCAGCAGCTTACCGCCGAGTCCAGCTTTCTTT
TRBD1,TRBV20-1,TRBJ1-4,NA,CSARRDSEKLFF,TGCAGTGCTAGACGGGACAGCGAAAAACTGTTTTTT
TRBD1,TRBV29-1,TRBJ2-7,NA,CSVTGQGLYEQYF,TGCAGCGTCACAGGACAGGGTCTCTACGAGCAGTACTTC
TRBD1,TRBV7-9,TRBJ2-7,NA,CASSLSRGRMINEQYF,TGTGCCAGCAGCTTAAGTAGGGGGCGCATGATCAATGAGCAGTACTTC
TRBD1,TRBV5-5,TRBJ1-1,many,CASSLGQGGIEEAFF,TGTGCCAGCAGCTTAGGACAGGGCGGAATCGAGGAAGCTTTCTTT
TRBD1,TRBV5-1,TRBJ2-7,many,CASSSGGTGEFYEQYF,TGCGCCAGCAGCTCGGGCGGGACAGGGGAGTTCTACGAGCAGTACTTC